This T cell receptor beta chain was documented in a study of CXCR3-negative and CXCR3-positive naive CD8 T cells (dated by TCRdb to 2018 to 2020). Concerning the study at large: In total, 120 million to 150 million TRB reads were obtained, corresponding to roughly 1.5 +/- 0.3 million reads per library. Diversity and physicochemical repertoire analyses were performed on some 10 donors pooled from two independent experiments. Naive subsets from about five donors and memory cells from 3 donors were included in the TRBV-TRBJ cluster analysis.

General conclusions and limits of the study: Because CXCR3 expression was partially decreased after cryopreservation, freshly isolated PBMCs were used for most assays. Within the same donor, TRBV-TRBJ usage looked similar between naive CXCR3-negative and CXCR3-positive cells, but memory cells had distinct patterns. Because surface CD5, which is linked to self-reactivity in mice, was comparable between the naive subsets, TCR interaction strength was also inferred from the physicochemical properties of TRB CDR3s. TRB CDR3s from CXCR3-positive naive cells showed higher hydrophobicity (lower Kidera factor 4), lower energy, and higher strength and volume indices than CXCR3-negative naive cells. Repertoire diversity was comparably high in both naive subsets but much lower in memory CD8+ T cells.

Sequencing used a NextSeq 550. The Human TCR Profiling Kit (MiLaboratory) was used to prepare UMI-labeled 5' RACE TRB cDNA libraries. cDNA synthesis used the entire amount of extracted RNA, and PCR amplification then used the entire amount of cDNA produced. Libraries were prepared in parallel using an identical number of PCR cycles. The authors processed their data as follows. With a minimum of two reads required per UMI, MIGEC and MiXCR pulled out about 50,000 +/- 10,000 unique UMI-labeled TRB cDNA molecules from each library. On average, around 40,000 +/- 10,000 functional in-frame TRB CDR3 nucleotide clonotypes lacking stop codons were found per library. After downsampling to 5000 UMI-labeled TRB molecules per sample, diversity metrics, including normalized Shannon-Wiener and Chao1, were computed in VDJtools. For the central five CDR3 residues, VDJtools calculated physicochemical properties weighted by clonotype size, namely interaction energy, strength, volume and Kidera factor 4. Based on TCRdb reprocessing of the reads, there is one entry per CDR3 protein sequence, and DNA is missing. TCRdb's processing, not the study's, gives the V and J calls here. The data table for this sample lists 150,000 to 180,000 distinct CDR3 sequences. Clones ranked in the top ten supply 0.49% of the sample.

For each CD8+ T cell subset, flow sorting was done in triplicate, and some 300,000 cells per subset went directly into RLT lysis buffer. Naive CD8+ T cells were defined stringently as CD45RO-CCR7+CD27+CD95- to exclude memory contaminants. Using standard density gradient centrifugation, peripheral blood mononuclear cells were isolated from buffy coats. A FACSAria III was used to flow-sort naive CXCR3-negative and CXCR3-positive CD8+ T cells. Total RNA was extracted from sorted cells with an RNeasy Mini Kit. From its cysteine to its phenylalanine, the CDR3 spans 20 amino acids. Nucleotide data are not available. The germline V gene specifies MDHEN as CDR1 and SYDVKM as CDR2. Comment on this clonotype: This receptor's antigen is unknown.

The chain is made from TRBV28 and TRBJ2-7; lacking DNA, the TRBD2 call made by TCRdb goes unchecked. The sequence was collected from a human donor in good health. Some clones in this sample may be carry-over from other donors' samples. The sequencing sample was made of naive CXCR3+ CD8+ T cells from blood. The cell subset or site label on this specimen signifies: CD45RO-CCR7+CD27+CD95- naive CD8+ T cells expressing CXCR3 (TNR3+). This receptor has the CDR3 CASSFGWALAGGESSYEQYF.